This entry lists 2 T cell receptor beta chains sequenced from one sample in a study of blood T cell repertoires in COVID-19. Method: immunoSEQ multiplex PCR; TCRdb's copy keeps in-frame clones and lacks some. The repertoire holds about 150,000 clones, with about 83% as singletons. The sequenced material came from PBMCs or T cells enriched from blood (not recorded which). The source of these receptors is a woman aged 45-59 years with acute COVID-19.

V gene TRBV7-9 combines with J gene TRBJ2-2; possibly TRBD1 for D (5 bases). Germline V gene lookup returns CDR1 SEHNR and CDR2 FQNEAQ (reference sequence). V lost 1 base and J 4 bases, leaving 13 bases between the germline ends. This CDR3 is 16 amino acids long. The CDR3, as DNA: TGTGCCAGCAGCTTAGACTCCAGGGTACGCACCGGGGAGCTGTTTTTT. Its protein is CASSLDSRVRTGELFF.

This clone appeared a single time. The V call is TRBV7-2, the J call TRBJ2-7; D unresolved. The germline V gene has CDR1 SGHTA and CDR2 FQGNSA. V shed 1 base and J shed 1 base, with 8 bases lying between them. The CDR3 is 14 residues long. Written as DNA, the CDR3 is TGTGCCAGCAGCTTAGACGGTCGTTCCTACGAGCAGTACTTC. Protein sequence: CASSLDGRSYEQYF.